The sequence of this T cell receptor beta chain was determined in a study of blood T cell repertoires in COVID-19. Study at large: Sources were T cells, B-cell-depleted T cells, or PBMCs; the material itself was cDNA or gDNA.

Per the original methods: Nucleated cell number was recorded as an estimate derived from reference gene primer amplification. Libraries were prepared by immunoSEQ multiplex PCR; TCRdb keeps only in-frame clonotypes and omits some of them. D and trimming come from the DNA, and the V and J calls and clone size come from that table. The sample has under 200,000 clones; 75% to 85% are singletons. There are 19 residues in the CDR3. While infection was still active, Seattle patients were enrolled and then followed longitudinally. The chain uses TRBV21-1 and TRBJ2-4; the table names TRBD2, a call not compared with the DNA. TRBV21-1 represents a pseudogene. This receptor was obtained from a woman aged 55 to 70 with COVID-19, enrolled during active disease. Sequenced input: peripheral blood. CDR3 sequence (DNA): TGTGCCAGCAGCAAAGTGAGGAAAAGGAGGATGGTAGCCAAAAACATTCAGTACTTC. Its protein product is CASSKVRKRRMVAKNIQYF.